This T cell receptor (beta chain) was found in a study of Ad26.COV2.S vaccination and SARS-CoV-2 variants. Study observations and caveats: Across vaccine and placebo recipients, the breadth of non-spike TCRs was similar. Total responses of T cells may have been underestimated by the analyses of TCR breadth and depth. After vaccination, reports described spike-specific CD8+ and CD4+ T cell responses as showing substantial breadth.

Treatment: some 20 received Ad26.COV2.S at low or high dose, single or two shots; roughly 5 received placebo; per-sample allocation not given. Day 63 after the first injection of vaccine or placebo was the sampling time. The CDR3 sequence is 16 residues long. Germline lookup yields CDR1 MNHEY and CDR2 SVGAGI. V shed 0 bases, J shed 5 bases, and the junction held 5 bases outside the gene matches. Only in-frame clones appear in the TCRdb table, and some are missing; sequencing was by immunoSEQ multiplex PCR. The sample lists 350,000 to 550,000 clones, 85% to 90% occurring once. A remark on this clone: Its cognate antigen is unknown.

The receptor comes from a person aged 18-60 years who received the Ad26.COV2.S COVID-19 vaccine or a placebo. This material consisted of peripheral blood, taken in a trial of Ad26.COV2.S vaccine versus placebo. V is TRBV6-5 and J is TRBJ2-2; 8 bases agree with TRBD2. This CDR3 reads CASSYSIAGKTGELFF. CDR3 nucleotide sequence: TGTGCCAGCAGTTACTCGATAGCGGGGAAAACCGGGGAGCTGTTTTTT.